The 4 T cell receptor beta chains in this list originate from one sample, sequenced in a study of cytomegalovirus exposure and HLA in healthy donors. 60 Vbeta and 13 Jbeta primers were used in PCR. Libraries were prepared by immunoSEQ multiplex PCR; TCRdb keeps only in-frame clonotypes and omits some of them. The table lists 110,000 to 150,000 clones, roughly 70% of them singletons. Sequences were obtained from PBMCs. Every receptor here comes from a woman aged 55 to 70 in good health and CMV-seropositive.

This clone was seen only a few times. The genes are TRBV18 and TRBJ2-3, with a weak D call TRBD2 (6 bases). The germline CDR1 and CDR2 sequences are KGHSH and LQKENI. V shed 2 bases and J shed 0 bases, with 12 bases lying between them. There are 16 residues in the CDR3. In DNA form, the CDR3 reads TGTGCCAGCTCACCAGCCGGGGCGGGGAGCACAGATACGCAGTATTTT. Protein: CASSPAGAGSTDTQYF. Full variable domain (missing parts from reference TRBV18 and TRBJ2-3): NAGVMQNPRHLVRRRGQEARLRCSPMKGHSHVYWYRQLPEEGLKFMVYLQKENIIDESGMPKERFSAEFPKEGPSILRIQQVVRGDSAAYFCASSPAGAGSTDTQYFGPGTRLTVL.

The chain links TRBV30 to TRBJ1-5; possibly TRBD1 for D (6 bases). This CDR3 comprises 14 residues. Trimming cost V 1 base and J 6 bases, with 13 bases left between them. Germline-derived CDR1 and CDR2 are GTSNPN and SVGIG (reference sequence). DNA of the CDR3: TGTGCCTGGAGTGCCCAGGGAGGGGGTCAGCCCCAGCATTTT. This sequence encodes CAWSAQGGGQPQHF.

This chain joins TRBV2 and TRBJ1-1; 7 bases agree with TRBD1. Per the germline V gene, CDR1 is SNHLY and CDR2 is FYNNEI. J was trimmed by 8 bases and V by 7 bases; bases with no gene match: 7. The CDR3 runs to 12 residues. The CDR3 sequence is CASNFGTAEAFF. The CDR3 nucleotides read TGTGCCAGCAATTTTGGGACAGCCGAAGCTTTCTTT.

The V and J genes are TRBV28 and TRBJ2-6; D unclear. The V gene lost 2 bases and the J gene lost 3 bases, with 5 bases spanning the gap. CDR1 and CDR2 (germline): MDHEN, SYDVKM. The CDR3 is 14 amino acids. CDR3 bases: TGTGCCAGCAGTTTAAACTTTGGGGCCAACGTCCTGACTTTC. Amino acids: CASSLNFGANVLTF.